These 21 T cell receptor beta chains share one sample of origin, sequenced in a study of post-analysis software for immune sequencing data. Prepared libraries of TCR beta cDNA carried unique molecular identifiers. TCRdb reanalysed the PCR reads using MiXCR and keeps one entry per CDR3 protein. The data contain 550,000 to 700,000 distinct CDR3 sequences, roughly 40% of them singletons. No antigen is known for these receptors. General study points: With TRBV5-6, TRBV5-1 and TRBV20-1 included, about five TRBV segments were more frequent in patients than in controls.

Sequenced input: blood. The source of these receptors is a girl between 10 and 17 years old with multiple sclerosis.

This chain connects TRBV4-1 to TRBJ1-4; 7 nucleotides line up with TRBD1. The CDR3 is 15 residues long. V gave up 0 bases and J gave up 8 bases; unmatched junction bases: 6. CDR1 is MGHRA, CDR2 YSYEKL, per germline. Written as DNA, the CDR3 is TGCGCCAGCAGCCAAGATGGGCAGGGGGAAGAAAAACTGTTTTTT. Its translation: CASSQDGQGEEKLFF.

The chain links TRBV12-3 or TRBV12-4 to TRBJ2-3; a weak D match, TRBD2 (6 bases). Trimming took off 4 bases at V and 0 bases at J, with 11 bases between the two ends. The CDR3 is 15 amino acids. The CDR3 protein is CASSWTNPSTDTQYF. The CDR3 DNA sequence: TGTGCCAGCAGTTGGACTAATCCAAGCACAGATACGCAGTATTTT.

This clonotype appeared a few times. The chain joins TRBV7-6 to TRBJ1-1; D is ambiguous. The CDR3 runs to 16 residues. The V gene's germline CDR1 is SGHVS and CDR2 FNYEAQ. Trimming shortened V by 2 bases and J by 0 bases, and 13 bases separated the two germline ends. CDR3 bases: TGTGCCAGCAGCTTAAGGTCGGGGAGTTTGAACACTGAAGCTTTCTTT. As protein: CASSLRSGSLNTEAFF.

In this sample, this clonotype turned up many times. The chain has TRBV7-2 and TRBJ2-7; TRBD2 matches at 7 bases. The germline gives CDR1 SGHTA, CDR2 FQGNSA. This CDR3 has 13 amino acids. The trim removed 6 bases at V and 4 bases at J, leaving 6 bases unmatched. The CDR3 bases are TGTGCCAGCAGATCGACTAGCACGTACGAGCAGTACTTC. Residues: CASRSTSTYEQYF. Full variable domain (remainder filled in from reference TRBV7-2 and TRBJ2-7): GAGVSQSPSNKVTEKGKDVELRCDPISGHTALYWYRQSLGQGLEFLIYFQGNSAPDKSGLPSDRFSAERTGGSVSTLTIQRTQQEDSAVYLCASRSTSTYEQYFGPGTRLTVT.

Concerning this clonotype: Sequence at one end of the junction differs from germline and may be a read error. The chain joins TRBV5-1 to TRBJ1-4, with D maybe TRBD1 (5 bases). Germline CDR1 reads SGHRS; CDR2 reads YFSETQ. There are 17 residues in the CDR3. CDR3: CAGSLGRTVATNEKLFF. In DNA form, the CDR3 reads TGCGCCGGCAGCTTGGGACGGACGGTTGCAACTAATGAAAAACTGTTTTTT.

V is TRBV13 and J is TRBJ2-7; D perhaps matches TRBD1 (5 bases). V lost 5 bases, J lost 0 bases, and 14 bases lay in between. CDR1 is PRHDT and CDR2 is FYEKMQ in the germline V gene (reference sequence). The CDR3 is made up of 15 amino acids. The CDR3 spells CASSGRDSGSYEQYF. The CDR3 nucleotides are TGTGCCAGCAGCGGTCGAGACAGTGGCTCCTACGAGCAGTACTTC.

The V and J genes are TRBV5-6 and TRBJ1-1; no reliable D call. V lost 4 bases and J 8 bases, leaving 12 bases between the germline ends. CDR3 length equals 12 residues. The germline CDR1 and CDR2 sequences are SGHDT and YYEEEE. The CDR3 region has the DNA TGTGCCAGCAGCGTTACTAGCTTGGAAGCTTTCTTT. It is translated as CASSVTSLEAFF.

The chain combines TRBV20-1 with TRBJ1-4, with 7 nucleotides matching TRBD1. CDR1 is DFQATT and CDR2 is SNEGSKA in the germline V gene (reference sequence). The CDR3 is 14 amino acids. The J segment lost 6 bases and the V segment lost 5 bases, leaving 9 bases of the junction unmatched. In nucleotides, the CDR3 is TGCAGTGCTCCTCATAGACAGGGTGATGAAAAACTGTTTTTT. Its protein product is CSAPHRQGDEKLFF.

The chain combines TRBV6-5 with TRBJ2-7, with D unclear. There are 14 residues in the CDR3. With 2 bases removed from V and 2 bases from J, the gap between germline ends came to 10 bases. Germline V gives CDR1 MNHEY, CDR2 SVGAGI. This CDR3 reads CASSYVKETYEQYF. The CDR3 DNA is TGTGCCAGCAGTTACGTGAAAGAGACCTACGAGCAGTACTTC.

This clonotype was detected once. Here the CDR3 DNA reads TGTGCCAGCAGCTTAACGGCCCCTAGCGGGGGCCATAAAGATACGCAGTATTTT. Encoded protein: CASSLTAPSGGHKDTQYF. The chain uses TRBV7-3 and TRBJ2-3; 10 bases line up with TRBD2. Germline CDR1 reads SGHTA; CDR2 reads FQGTGA. The CDR3 runs 18 residues. The ends lost 0 bases at V and 5 bases at J; junction bases unmatched: 11.

This chain uses TRBV20-1 with TRBJ1-2; a weak D match, TRBD1 (6 bases). Deletions cut 5 bases from V and 1 base from J, with 23 bases between. This CDR3 spans 17 amino acids. The germline V gene encodes CDR1 DFQATT and CDR2 SNEGSKA (reference sequence). CDR3 in amino acids: CSAGTTVQGLYNYGYTF. Here the CDR3 DNA reads TGCAGTGCTGGAACGACGGTTCAGGGGCTCTATAACTATGGCTACACCTTC.

The sample holds a few counts of this clonotype. This chain connects TRBV5-1 to TRBJ2-3; perhaps TRBD2 as D (5 bases). Germline V CDR1 and CDR2: SGHRS, YFSETQ. V shed 3 bases and J shed 5 bases, with 16 bases lying between them. This CDR3 contains 15 residues. CDR3 sequence reads: CASSSSSLDEDTQYF. CDR3 coding DNA: TGCGCCAGCAGCTCTAGCAGTCTAGATGAAGATACGCAGTATTTT.

This clonotype showed up just a few times. The rearrangement uses TRBV7-9 and TRBJ2-1; 10 bases fit TRBD2. V shed 3 bases and J 4 bases; nucleotides not matched to a gene: 9. The germline CDR1 and CDR2 sequences are SEHNR and FQNEAQ (reference sequence). This CDR3 region has 17 residues. The chain's CDR3 is CASSFVRTSGVYNEQFF. CDR3 DNA sequence: TGTGCCAGCAGCTTCGTTCGGACTAGCGGAGTTTACAATGAGCAGTTCTTC.

The V call is TRBV27, the J call TRBJ1-1; D may be TRBD1 (6 bases). CDR1 is MNHEY, CDR2 SMNVEV, per germline (reference sequence). V was pared by 4 bases and J by 4 bases, with 13 bases between. The CDR3 has 14 amino acids. CDR3 protein: CASSYLDSLTEAFF. The CDR3, as DNA: TGTGCCAGCAGTTACTTGGACAGCCTCACTGAAGCTTTCTTT.

This clonotype was seen a few times. A much bigger clone sits one base away, suggesting this may be a read error. V and J are TRBV12-3 or TRBV12-4 and TRBJ2-7; 7 bases align to TRBD1. The CDR3 is made up of 13 amino acids. V gave up 6 bases and J gave up 2 bases; unmatched junction bases: 4. The CDR3 loop is CASSKGQTYEQYF. In nucleotides, the CDR3 is TGTGCCAGCAGCAAGGGACAGACCTACGAGCAGTACTTC.

This clonotype was counted a few times. The CDR3: CSARVAGATYNSPLHF. CDR3 nucleotides: TGCAGTGCTAGGGTGGCGGGGGCCACCTATAATTCACCCCTCCACTTT. The chain has TRBV20-1 and TRBJ1-6; maybe TRBD1 (6 bases). Germline CDR1 and CDR2: DFQATT and SNEGSKA (reference sequence). CDR3 length equals 16 residues. Trimming shortened V by 3 bases and J by 2 bases, and 14 bases separated the two germline ends.

The chain uses TRBV7-9 and TRBJ2-6; D unclear. Looked up from germline, CDR1 is SEHNR and CDR2 is FQNEAQ (reference sequence). The CDR3 contains 15 residues. V shed 10 bases and J shed 0 bases, with 13 bases lying between them. In DNA form, the CDR3 reads TGTGCCACTGGAATACAGCTCTCTGGGGCCAACGTCCTGACTTTC. This encodes CATGIQLSGANVLTF.

The chain couples TRBV10-3 to TRBJ2-4; no definite D call. This CDR3 region has 12 residues. V lost 4 bases to trimming and J lost 13 bases, with 14 bases between them. Germline CDR1 and CDR2: ENHRY and SYGVKD. The CDR3 here is CAISATERSQYF. CDR3 DNA sequence: TGTGCCATCAGTGCCACAGAAAGGTCCCAGTACTTC.

This CDR3 is CASSETSGYNEQFF. The CDR3 bases are TGTGCCAGCAGCGAGACTAGCGGGTACAATGAGCAGTTCTTC. This chain joins TRBV9 and TRBJ2-1; 10 bases align to TRBD2. Trimming took 3 bases from V and 4 from J; bases not matched to a gene: 1. The V gene's germline CDR1 is SGDLS and CDR2 YYNGEE. There are 14 residues in the CDR3.

The chain uses TRBV5-1 and TRBJ2-5; 14 bases line up with TRBD2. With the DNA end fitting TRBJ2-7 better, the J assignment may be wrong. The length of the CDR3 is 16 residues. Germline CDR1 SGHRS, CDR2 YFSETQ. The CDR3 is CASSGSGTSGRSEQYF. The CDR3 DNA sequence: TGCGCCAGCAGCGGCTCCGGGACTAGCGGGAGATCCGAGCAGTACTTC.

In its sample, this clonotype was seen a few times. The chain's CDR3 is CATRVGGRTDTQYF. The CDR3 DNA is TGTGCCACCCGAGTGGGCGGGAGAACAGATACGCAGTATTTT. The V gene is TRBV27, the J gene TRBJ2-3, with 7 positions matching TRBD2. Germline CDR1 reads MNHEY; CDR2 reads SMNVEV (reference sequence). Trimming removed 10 bases from V and 3 bases from J; junction bases left unmatched: 10. The CDR3 has 14 residues.